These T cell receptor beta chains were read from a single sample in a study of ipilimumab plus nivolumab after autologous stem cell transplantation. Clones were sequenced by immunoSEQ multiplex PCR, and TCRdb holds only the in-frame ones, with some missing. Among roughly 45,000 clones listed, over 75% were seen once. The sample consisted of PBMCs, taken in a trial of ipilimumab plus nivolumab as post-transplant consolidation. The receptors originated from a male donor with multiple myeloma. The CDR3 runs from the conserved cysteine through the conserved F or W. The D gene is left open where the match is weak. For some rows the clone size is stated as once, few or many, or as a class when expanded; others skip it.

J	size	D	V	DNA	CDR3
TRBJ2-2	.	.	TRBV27	TGTGCCAGCAGCCACGAAACGGACGGAATCGCGAACACCGGGGAGCTGTTTTTT	CASSHETDGIANTGELFF
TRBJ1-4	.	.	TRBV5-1	TGCGCCAGCAGCTTGGGGTCAGCCTCTAATGAAAAACTGTTTTTT	CASSLGSASNEKLFF
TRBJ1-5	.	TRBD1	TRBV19	TGTGCCAGTAGCTACGACAGGGACCAGCCCCAGCATTTT	CASSYDRDQPQHF
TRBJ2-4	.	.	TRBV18	TGTGCCAGCTCACCCGGACAGACGGCGAACATTCAGTACTTC	CASSPGQTANIQYF
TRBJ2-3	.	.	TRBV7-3	TGTGCCAGCCGCGGTGGGGGCGATACGCAGTATTTT	CASRGGGDTQYF
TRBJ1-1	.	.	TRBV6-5	TGTGCCAGCAGTTTGGGCACCGTGAACACTGAAGCTTTCTTT	CASSLGTVNTEAFF
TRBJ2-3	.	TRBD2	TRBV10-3	TGTGCCATCAGTAACCCCAGTAGCGGGGGGGTGGATACGCAGTATTTT	CAISNPSSGGVDTQYF
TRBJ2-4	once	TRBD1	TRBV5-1	TGCGCCAGCAGCTTGCGTCCCGGGACAGGGAGGACCCTAGCCAAAAACATTCAGTACTTC	CASSLRPGTGRTLAKNIQYF
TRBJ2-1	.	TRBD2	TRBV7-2	TGTGCCAGCAGCCCAAGGGCGGGAGGGCCCGGGAATGAGCAGTTCTTC	CASSPRAGGPGNEQFF
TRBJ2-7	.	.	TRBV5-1	TGCGCCAGCAGCACCGGGGGGCAGGAGGGCGAGCAGTACTTC	CASSTGGQEGEQYF
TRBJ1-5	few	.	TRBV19	TGTGCCAGTAGTATTGCGGGGAATCAGCCCCAGCATTTT	CASSIAGNQPQHF
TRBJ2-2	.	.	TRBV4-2	TGTGCCAGCAGCCAACCGGGACGGAACACCGGGGAGCTGTTTTTT	CASSQPGRNTGELFF
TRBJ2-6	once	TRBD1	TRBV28	TGTGCCAGCAGTTTCCCGACAGGGTCTGGGGCCAACGTCCTGACTTTC	CASSFPTGSGANVLTF
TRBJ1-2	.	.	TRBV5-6	TGTGCCAGCAGCTTGAGAGGGCACTATGGCTACACCTTC	CASSLRGHYGYTF
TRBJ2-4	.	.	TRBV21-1	TGTGCCAGCAGCCCAGTTGGACAGTCGGAGGGGTACTTC	CASSPVGQSEGYF
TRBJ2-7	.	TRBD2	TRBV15	TGTGCCACCAGCAGAGAGGGGGGGAGCTACGAGCAGTACTTC	CATSREGGSYEQYF
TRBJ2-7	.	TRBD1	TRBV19	TGTGCCAGTAGTCTTATGACAGGGAAGATCGACGAGCAGTACTTC	CASSLMTGKIDEQYF
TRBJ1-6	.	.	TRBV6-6	TGTGCCAGCAGCCAGAACAGGGAAAATTCACCCCTCCACTTT	CASSQNRENSPLHF
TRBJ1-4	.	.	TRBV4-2	TGTGCCAGCAGCCCCCGCTACGGGGCTGGAGATGAAAAACTGTTTTTT	CASSPRYGAGDEKLFF
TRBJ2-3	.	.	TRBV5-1	TGCGCCAGCAGACCATTTGGGCGTTACACAGATACGCAGTATTTT	CASRPFGRYTDTQYF
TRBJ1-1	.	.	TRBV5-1	TGCGCCAGCAGCTTGGGTTCTCGGGGACCGAACACTGAAGCTTTCTTT	CASSLGSRGPNTEAFF
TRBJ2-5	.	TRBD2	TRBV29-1	TGCAGCGTTGGATCTAGCGGGAGGTCCCAAGAGACCCAGTACTTC	CSVGSSGRSQETQYF
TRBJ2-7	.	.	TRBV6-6	TGTGCCAGCAGTCAACAGCCTTCCTACGAGCAGTACTTC	CASSQQPSYEQYF
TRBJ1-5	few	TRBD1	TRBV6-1	TGTGCCAGCAGTGAAGCCCGACAGGGGAATCAGCCCCAGCATTTT	CASSEARQGNQPQHF
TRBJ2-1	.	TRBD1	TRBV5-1	TGCGCCAGCAGCTTGGCGACAGGGCTCTACAATGAGCAGTTCTTC	CASSLATGLYNEQFF
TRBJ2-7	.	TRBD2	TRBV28	TGTGCCAGCAGTTTAGGACTAGAGCCGTACGAGCAGTACTTC	CASSLGLEPYEQYF
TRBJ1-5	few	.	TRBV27	TGTGCCAGCAGTTTAGTGGCAGACAATCAGCCCCAGCATTTT	CASSLVADNQPQHF
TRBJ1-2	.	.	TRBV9	TGTGCCAGCAGCTCAAACCAGGGAGGCTACACCTTC	CASSSNQGGYTF
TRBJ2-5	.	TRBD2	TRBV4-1	TGCGCCAGCAGCCAAGCTTGGACTAGTGGGGAGACCCAGTACTTC	CASSQAWTSGETQYF
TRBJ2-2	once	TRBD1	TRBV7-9	TGTGCCAGCAGCTTAGCGCCCGGGACAGGGCTTTACACCGGGGAGCTGTTTTTT	CASSLAPGTGLYTGELFF
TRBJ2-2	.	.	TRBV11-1	TGTGCCAGCAGCTTAGGCTCCCCCGGGGAGCTGTTTTTT	CASSLGSPGELFF
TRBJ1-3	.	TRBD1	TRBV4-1	TGCGCCAGCAGCCAAAGAGGGGATTCAGGGGGCTCTGGAAACACCATATATTTT	CASSQRGDSGGSGNTIYF
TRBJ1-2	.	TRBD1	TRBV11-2	TGTGCCAGCAGCTTAGAGCGGACAGGGGGCAATGGCTACACCTTC	CASSLERTGGNGYTF
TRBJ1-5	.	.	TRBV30	TGTGCCTGGACGAAGGTCGGTCAGCCCCAGCATTTT	CAWTKVGQPQHF
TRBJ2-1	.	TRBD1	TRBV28	TGTGCCAGCAGTTTCACCCCGGGACAGGGGCCAGATGAGCAGTTCTTC	CASSFTPGQGPDEQFF
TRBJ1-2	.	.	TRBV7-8	TGTGCCAGCAGCTTAGACCTTGACTATGGCTACACCTTC	CASSLDLDYGYTF
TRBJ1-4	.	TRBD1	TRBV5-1	TGCGCCAGCAGCGTAAGACAGGGCTCGGTTGAAAAACTGTTTTTT	CASSVRQGSVEKLFF
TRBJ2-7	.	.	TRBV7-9	TGTGCCAGCAGCCACCGGGACAACTCCTACGAGCAGTACTTC	CASSHRDNSYEQYF
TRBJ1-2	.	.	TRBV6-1	TGTGCCAGCAGTGAAGACAGGGAGGACTATGGCTACACCTTC	CASSEDREDYGYTF
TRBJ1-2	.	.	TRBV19	TGTGCCAGTAGTATCCAAGGGACGGGCTACACCTTC	CASSIQGTGYTF
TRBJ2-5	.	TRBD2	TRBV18	TGTGCCAGCTCACCAGCGGCAGCGGGGGGTGAAGGGACCCAGTACTTC	CASSPAAAGGEGTQYF
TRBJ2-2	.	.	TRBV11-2	TGTGCCAGCAGCTTAGAAACCGGGGAGCTGTTTTTT	CASSLETGELFF
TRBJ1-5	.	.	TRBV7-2	TGTGCCAGCAGCTTAGAGCGGGATCAGCCCCAGCATTTT	CASSLERDQPQHF
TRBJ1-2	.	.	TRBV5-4	TGTGCCAGCAGCTTGGAGACGGGGAACTATGGCTACACCTTC	CASSLETGNYGYTF
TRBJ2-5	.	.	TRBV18	TGTGCCAGCTCACCGATTCAGGGAGACCAAGAGACCCAGTACTTC	CASSPIQGDQETQYF
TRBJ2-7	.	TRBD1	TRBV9	TGTGCCAGCAGCCCCCGACAGGGGGTCTCCTACGAGCAGTACTTC	CASSPRQGVSYEQYF
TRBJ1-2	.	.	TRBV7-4	TGTGCCAGCAGCTTAGGTCAGGCTCCCCGGGGCTACACCTTC	CASSLGQAPRGYTF